The 9 T cell receptor beta chains listed next were all sequenced from one sample in a study of T-cell reconstitution after alpha-beta-depleted transplantation in children. Molecular barcoding with unique molecular identifiers was used for the TCRbeta library. MiXCR, run by TCRdb on the PCR reads, gives a single entry per CDR3 protein. The sample includes fewer than 350,000 distinct CDR3 sequences, around 10% of them seen just once. Here the sequenced sample was peripheral blood, taken 180 days after TCRalphabeta/CD19-depleted stem cell transplant. These receptors were collected from a male patient aged 2-9 years who had a stem cell transplant for chronic granulomatous disease, so the T cells may come from the graft donor.

This clonotype was observed a handful of times. The chain has TRBV10-3 and TRBJ2-7; 8 positions match TRBD1. V dropped 3 bases and J dropped 2; count of bases not matched to a gene: 9. CDR3 length: 16 amino acids. Germline CDR1 ENHRY, CDR2 SYGVKD. The CDR3 loop is CAISDPRTGLPYEQYF. Here the CDR3 DNA reads TGTGCCATCAGTGATCCCCGGACAGGGCTACCCTACGAGCAGTACTTC.

This clonotype was observed many times. The rearrangement links TRBV29-1 to TRBJ2-1; possible D gene TRBD2, 6 bases. Germline lookup yields CDR1 SQVTM and CDR2 ANQGSEA. The V end was cut by 4 bases, the J end by 3 bases, with 10 bases between. CDR3 length equals 13 residues. The CDR3 protein is CSVAAGIYNEQFF. The CDR3 region has the DNA TGCAGCGTTGCTGCGGGAATCTACAATGAGCAGTTCTTC.

The sample holds many counts of this clonotype. The rearrangement links TRBV5-1 to TRBJ2-4, with TRBD1 as a possible D gene (6 bases). Germline V CDR1 and CDR2: SGHRS, YFSETQ. The CDR3 covers 14 residues. V was shortened by 0 bases and J by 8 bases, with 12 bases between the two germline ends. CDR3 nucleotides: TGCGCCAGCAGCTTGGTTTCCTCAGGGGACATTCAGTACTTC. It specifies CASSLVSSGDIQYF.

This clonotype was recorded many times. The CDR3 region has the DNA TGTGCCCCTGGGGAGCTGTTTTTT. It encodes CAPGELFF. V and J are TRBV6-1 and TRBJ2-2; D unclear. The V gene's germline CDR1 is MNHNS and CDR2 SASEGT. The CDR3 has 8 residues. Between the trimmed V and J ends, which lost 11 bases and 8 bases, there was a span of 3 bases.

This clonotype has ten or more counts. The J gene is TRBJ2-7, the V gene TRBV10-3; D is tentatively TRBD1 or TRBD2 (5 bases each). The germline V gene has CDR1 ENHRY and CDR2 SYGVKD. The CDR3 totals 15 residues. V gave up 0 bases and J gave up 2 bases, with 11 bases separating them. This chain's CDR3 is CAISESLRGTYEQYF. Written as DNA, the CDR3 is TGTGCCATCAGTGAGTCGCTGAGGGGTACCTACGAGCAGTACTTC.

Many counts were recorded for this clonotype. The V and J genes are TRBV5-1 and TRBJ2-7; maybe TRBD2 (5 bases). CDR1 is SGHRS and CDR2 is YFSETQ in the germline V gene. This CDR3 has 14 residues. Trimming cost V 4 bases and J 1 base, with 12 bases left between them. In nucleotides, the CDR3 is TGCGCCAGCAGCGGGAGCGATCCATCCTACGAGCAGTACTTC. Translation: CASSGSDPSYEQYF.

This clonotype was seen only a few times. The rearrangement uses TRBV30 and TRBJ2-6; D is uncertain. The CDR3 is 13 amino acids. CDR1 and CDR2 (germline): GTSNPN, SVGIG (reference sequence). CDR3 sequence reads: CASDPPGANVLTF. The CDR3 bases are TGTGCTTCCGACCCCCCTGGGGCCAACGTCCTGACTTTC.

This clonotype was counted only a few times. The CDR3, as DNA: TGCAGTGCTTACACTCCTAGCGATCGAGAGACCCAGTACTTC. It yields the protein CSAYTPSDRETQYF. The chain has TRBV20-1 and TRBJ2-5; tentative D call: TRBD2 (6 bases). The CDR3 has 14 amino acids. V dropped 5 bases and J dropped 4 bases, with 17 bases sitting between them. Germline V gene data show CDR1 as DFQATT and CDR2 as SNEGSKA (reference sequence).

This clonotype was observed many times. The chain uses TRBV7-2 and TRBJ1-3; 8 bases agree with TRBD1. This CDR3 contains 15 residues. Losses at the gene ends were 2 bases for V and 9 bases for J; bases not matched to a gene: 9. The V gene's germline CDR1 is SGHTA and CDR2 FQGNSA. The CDR3 DNA follows: TGTGCCAGCAGCTTAAGGAGACAGGGGATGGCCACCATATATTTT. Its protein is CASSLRRQGMATIYF.